This paragraph reports one TCR beta chain. The data originate from a study of ipilimumab plus nivolumab after autologous stem cell transplantation. For the study at large: Both relapsed and primary refractory DLBCL were included.

Sequencing was performed with immunoSEQ multiplex PCR; in TCRdb, only in-frame clones are kept and a portion is missing. The table records tens of thousands of clones, roughly 74% of them present only once. The CDR3 has 12 amino acids. From germline, CDR1 is SNHLY and CDR2 FYNNEI. Trimming left V 3 bases short and J 11 bases short, with 14 bases between. The TCR originated in a male donor with diffuse large B-cell lymphoma. Sequenced material: PBMCs, taken in a trial of ipilimumab plus nivolumab as post-transplant consolidation. The V call is TRBV2, the J call TRBJ2-7; unclear D gene. CDR3 DNA sequence: TGTGCCAGCAGTGATTCATCCCTACGGGAGTACTTC. Translation gives CASSDSSLREYF.